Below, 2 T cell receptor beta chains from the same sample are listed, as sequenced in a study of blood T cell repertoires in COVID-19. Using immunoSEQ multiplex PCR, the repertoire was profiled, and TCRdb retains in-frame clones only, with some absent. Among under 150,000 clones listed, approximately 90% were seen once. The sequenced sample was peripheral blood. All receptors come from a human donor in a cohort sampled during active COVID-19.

The CDR3 region has the DNA TGTGCCAGCAGCAAAAAGGGGGCGCCCATTGAGCAGTATTTT. It yields the protein CASSKKGAPIEQYF. This sequence joins TRBV21-1 and TRBJ2-3; the D call of TRBD1 is as the table states it, not checked on the DNA. TRBV21-1 is shown as a pseudogene. The CDR3 has 14 amino acids.

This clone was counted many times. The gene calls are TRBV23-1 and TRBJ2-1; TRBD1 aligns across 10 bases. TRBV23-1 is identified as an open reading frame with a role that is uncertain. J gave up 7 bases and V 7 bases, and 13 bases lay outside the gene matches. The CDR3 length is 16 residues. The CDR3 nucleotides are TGCGCCAGCACTCCGCGGGGGACAGGGGAGGGGAATGAGCAGTTCTTC. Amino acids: CASTPRGTGEGNEQFF.